The table lists the clone carrying this T cell receptor beta chain with a count of one. Germline V lookup: CDR1 LNHDA, CDR2 SQIVND (reference sequence). J lost 5 bases, V lost 3 bases, and 11 bases had no gene match. The CDR3 runs to 16 residues. These data belong to a study of technical replicates of blood from a handful of donors. Clones were sequenced by immunoSEQ multiplex PCR, and TCRdb holds only the in-frame ones, with some missing. The sample has roughly 100,000 clones; under 96% are singletons. The sequencing input was T cells isolated from PBMCs. This clonotype was sampled from a human donor in good health. The rearrangement joins TRBV19 to TRBJ2-5; 8 positions match TRBD2. The CDR3 DNA is TGTGCCAGTAGTATCAAGCGGGGGCCGAGAGAGGAGACCCAGTACTTC. Encoded protein: CASSIKRGPREETQYF.